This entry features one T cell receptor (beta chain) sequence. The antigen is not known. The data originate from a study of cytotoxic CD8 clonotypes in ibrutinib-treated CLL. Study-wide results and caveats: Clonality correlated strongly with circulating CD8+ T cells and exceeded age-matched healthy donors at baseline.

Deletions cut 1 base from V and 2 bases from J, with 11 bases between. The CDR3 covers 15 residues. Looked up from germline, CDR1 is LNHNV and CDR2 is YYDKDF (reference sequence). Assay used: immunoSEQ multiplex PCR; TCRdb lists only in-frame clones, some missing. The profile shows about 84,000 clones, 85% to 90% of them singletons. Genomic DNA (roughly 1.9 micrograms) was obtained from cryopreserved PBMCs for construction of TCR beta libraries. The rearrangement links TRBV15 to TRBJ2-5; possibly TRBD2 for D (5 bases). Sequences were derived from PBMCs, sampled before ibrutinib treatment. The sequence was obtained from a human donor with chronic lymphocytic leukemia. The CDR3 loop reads CATSRVAGAQETQYF. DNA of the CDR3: TGTGCCACCAGCAGAGTTGCGGGTGCTCAAGAGACCCAGTACTTC.